This TCR beta chain was observed in a study of blood T cell repertoires in COVID-19. Study overall: Acute-phase and convalescent COVID-19 samples originated in the United States, Italy and Spain. PBMCs, B-cell-depleted T cells, or T cells were the source of the cDNA or gDNA that made up the material.

Authors' data handling: Nucleated cell number was recorded as an estimate derived from reference gene primer amplification. Clones were read by immunoSEQ multiplex PCR, and TCRdb kept only the in-frame ones, dropping some. V and J calls and clone size come straight from that table; D and trimming were deduced from the DNA. Of under 300,000 clones detected, roughly four fifths appear once; the ten largest clones hold around 3.5%. The germline CDR1 and CDR2 sequences are KGHSH and LQKENI. Trimming took 3 bases from V and 8 from J, leaving 8 bases between them. The CDR3 length is 13 residues. The TCR comes from a woman aged 18-29 years with acute or convalescent COVID-19. V and J are TRBV18 and TRBJ1-6; no clear D. The source material was peripheral blood. The CDR3 is CASSPGGDSPLHF. CDR3 nucleotides: TGTGCCAGCTCACCGGGCGGGGATTCACCCCTCCACTTT.